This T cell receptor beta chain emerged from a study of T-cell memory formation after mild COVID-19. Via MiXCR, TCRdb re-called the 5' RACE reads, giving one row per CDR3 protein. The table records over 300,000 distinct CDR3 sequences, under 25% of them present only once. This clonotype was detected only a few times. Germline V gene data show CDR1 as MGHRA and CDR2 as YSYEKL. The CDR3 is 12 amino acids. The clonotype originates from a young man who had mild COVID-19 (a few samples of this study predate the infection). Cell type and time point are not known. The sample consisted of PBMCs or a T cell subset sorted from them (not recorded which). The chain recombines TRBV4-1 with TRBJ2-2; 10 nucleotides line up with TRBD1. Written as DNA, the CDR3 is TGCGGACAGGGGGCGGTAAACGGGGAGCTGTTTTTT. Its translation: CGQGAVNGELFF.